Sequencing of this T cell receptor (beta chain) was carried out in a study of cytomegalovirus exposure and HLA in healthy donors. General study findings and limits: Rare TCR sequences dominated, though some public TCRs recurred in many donors. Cytomegalovirus association was assigned to approximately 180 TCR beta chains. For cytomegalovirus status, the classifier reportedly gave diagnoses with high specificity and sensitivity.

Regarding this clone: Its target is unknown.

Repertoires were generated with immunoSEQ multiplex PCR, while TCRdb's copy carries only in-frame clones and drops some. The sample contains 300,000 to 400,000 clones, approximately 91% of which appear only once. This CDR3 spans 14 amino acids. Trimming pared 3 bases from V and 3 bases from J, leaving 12 bases between. The V gene's germline CDR1 is KGHSH and CDR2 LQKENI. This TCR was sampled from a man aged 25 to 40 in good health and CMV-seronegative. This chain connects TRBV18 to TRBJ2-7; D perhaps matches TRBD1 (5 bases). What was sequenced was PBMCs. CDR3 residues: CASSPQDTVYEQYF. The CDR3 coding sequence is TGTGCCAGCTCACCCCAGGACACCGTCTACGAGCAGTACTTC.